The 26 T cell receptor beta chains presented below share a single source sample, sequenced in a study of post-analysis software for immune sequencing data. TCR beta cDNA libraries had unique molecular identifiers. TCRdb fed the PCR reads into MiXCR, producing one record per CDR3 protein. The table shows about 190,000 distinct CDR3 sequences, with about 30% occurring only once. Study-wide points: TRBV segments more frequent in patients than in controls numbered several and included TRBV5-6, TRBV5-1 and TRBV20-1.

These receptors' targets are unknown. The sequencing input was blood. These receptors originate from a girl aged 2-17 years with multiple sclerosis.

The chain is built from TRBV5-1 and TRBJ2-7, with 10 bases matching TRBD2. The V and J ends lost 1 base and 3 bases, in that order; junction bases with no gene match: 7. The length of the CDR3 is 16 residues. Per the germline V gene, CDR1 is SGHRS and CDR2 is YFSETQ. CDR3 sequence reads: CASSLSRASGSYEQYF. CDR3 sequence (DNA): TGCGCCAGCAGCTTGTCTAGGGCTAGCGGGAGCTACGAGCAGTACTTC.

At least ten counts were recorded for this clonotype. The chain employs TRBV6-4 and TRBJ1-4; possible D gene TRBD1, 5 bases. Trimming stripped 6 bases from V and 5 bases from J, with 16 bases between. The CDR3 totals 15 residues. CDR1 and CDR2 from the germline V gene are MRHNA and SNTAGT. CDR3 nucleotides: TGTGCCAGCAGATCACCAACGGGGCAAAATGAAAAACTGTTTTTT. As protein: CASRSPTGQNEKLFF.

Regarding this clonotype: At one of its ends the junction is not consistent with the germline gene, which may arise from a read error. J is TRBJ2-2 and V is TRBV5-1; the match to TRBD1 covers 7 bases. The CDR3 contains 15 residues. CDR1 and CDR2 from the germline V gene are SGHRS and YFSETQ. The CDR3 sequence: CASSLGDSHTGKLFF. CDR3 DNA sequence: TGCGCCAGCAGCTTGGGGGACAGTCACACCGGGAAGCTGTTTTTT.

The sample holds many counts of this clonotype. The V and J genes are TRBV7-6 and TRBJ2-1; D is uncertain. The V gene's germline CDR1 is SGHVS and CDR2 FNYEAQ. The V end lost 1 base, the J end lost 4 bases, and 8 bases lay between the germline ends. The CDR3 length is 14 residues. The CDR3 reads CASSLGVRYNEQFF. For the CDR3, the DNA is TGTGCCAGCAGCTTAGGCGTCCGTTACAATGAGCAGTTCTTC.

This clonotype was picked up many times. The chain uses TRBV7-3 and TRBJ2-5; a possible D gene is TRBD2 (6 bases). The CDR3 contains 13 residues. Trimming took off 5 bases at V and 1 base at J, with 8 bases between the two ends. The germline V gene encodes CDR1 SGHTA and CDR2 FQGTGA. The CDR3 spells CASSRDCQETQYF. Written as DNA, the CDR3 is TGTGCCAGCAGCCGGGACTGCCAAGAGACCCAGTACTTC.

In this sample, this clonotype turned up many times. The chain is built from TRBV5-1 and TRBJ2-7; TRBD1 aligns across 9 bases. Germline V lookup: CDR1 SGHRS, CDR2 YFSETQ. V lost 4 bases and J lost 1; bases outside the gene matches: 3. The CDR3 length is 14 residues. DNA of the CDR3: TGCGCCAGCAGCGGACAGGGGACGTCCTACGAGCAGTACTTC. Amino acid sequence: CASSGQGTSYEQYF.

Turning to this clonotype: At one end, the junction sequence differs from germline, possibly due to a read error. The genes are TRBV10-3 and TRBJ2-1; D gene ambiguous. Germline CDR1 ENHRY, CDR2 SYGVKD. The CDR3 is 11 residues long. The CDR3 loop reads CTIQSANEQFF. The CDR3 DNA follows: TGTACCATCCAAAGCGCAAATGAGCAGTTCTTC.

The chain joins TRBV28 to TRBJ2-7; D perhaps matches TRBD2 (5 bases). Trimming removed 2 bases at V and 5 bases at J, with 16 bases between. Germline CDR1 is MDHEN and CDR2 is SYDVKM. CDR3 length: 15 amino acids. The CDR3 sequence is CASSLGGHEGHEQYF. The DNA of the CDR3 is TGTGCCAGCAGTTTAGGAGGTCACGAGGGCCACGAGCAGTACTTC.

This clonotype was observed many times. The J gene is TRBJ1-1, the V gene TRBV29-1, with D perhaps matching TRBD1 (5 bases). The CDR3 extends over 11 amino acids. CDR1 SQVTM and CDR2 ANQGSEA come from the germline V gene. The ends were cut back, 8 bases at V and 1 base at J, with 8 bases in the middle. The CDR3 DNA is TGCAGCTTAGGACAGAACACTGAAGCTTTCTTT. Protein sequence: CSLGQNTEAFF.

This clonotype was seen once. The chain employs TRBV6-6 and TRBJ2-1; 7 nucleotides agree with TRBD1. The V and J ends lost 10 bases and 14 bases, in that order; junction bases with no gene match: 8. The V gene's germline CDR1 is MNHNY and CDR2 SVGAGI (reference sequence). The CDR3 runs to 10 residues. CDR3 DNA sequence: TGTGCCACGCGGTGGGACAGAGAGTTCTTC. It encodes CATRWDREFF.

This clonotype was picked up one time. A read error may be the cause here, since a much bigger clone is one base away. This chain links TRBV7-2 with TRBJ2-5; a possible D gene is TRBD2 (6 bases). The CDR3 is made up of 13 amino acids. Deletions cut 2 bases from V and 11 bases from J, with 15 bases between. From germline, CDR1 is SGHTA and CDR2 FQGNSA. This chain's CDR3 is CASSLMGGYEQYF. CDR3 DNA sequence: TGTGCCAGCAGCTTAATGGGAGGCTATGAGCAGTACTTC. Based on the CDR3 plus reference TRBV7-2 and TRBJ2-5, the full variable domain is GAGVSQSPSNKVTEKGKDVELRCDPISGHTALYWYRQSLGQGLEFLIYFQGNSAPDKSGLPSDRFSAERTGGSVSTLTIQRTQQEDSAVYLCASSLMGGYEQYFGPGTRLLVL.

This clonotype was counted between two and nine times. The rearrangement links TRBV15 to TRBJ1-6, with D possibly matching TRBD1 (6 bases). Germline lookup yields CDR1 LNHNV and CDR2 YYDKDF (reference sequence). This CDR3 region has 14 residues. Trimming shortened V by 0 bases and J by 8 bases, and 8 bases separated the two germline ends. In DNA, the CDR3 is TGTGCCACCAGCAGAGACAAGGGGGATTCACCCCTCCACTTT. Translation: CATSRDKGDSPLHF.

This clonotype appeared a single time. One base away lies a much larger clone, so this may be a sequencing read error. The chain carries TRBV20-1 and TRBJ2-1; D is ambiguous. The J call may not be correct, given that the DNA end is closer to TRBJ2-7. The germline gives CDR1 DFQATT, CDR2 SNEGSKA (reference sequence). CDR3 length: 15 amino acids. The DNA of the CDR3 is TGCAGTGCTAGAGAAAAGGTAAAGATCTACAATGAGCAGTACTTC. This encodes CSAREKVKIYNEQYF.

A note on this clonotype: A much larger clone differs by one base, so this may be a read error. The chain couples TRBV7-3 to TRBJ1-6, with no clear D. CDR3 length: 14 amino acids. Germline lookup yields CDR1 SGHTA and CDR2 FQGTGA. In DNA, the CDR3 is TGTGCCAGCAGCTTAAGCCCGACAAATTCACCCCCCCACTTT. Its protein product is CASSLSPTNSPPHF.

This clonotype was seen only a few times. The rearrangement links TRBV5-1 to TRBJ2-1; 7 bases align to TRBD2. This CDR3 region has 14 residues. Trimming cost V 5 bases and J 4 bases; bases outside gene matches: 6. The germline V gene encodes CDR1 SGHRS and CDR2 YFSETQ. CDR3 DNA: TGCGCCAGCAGTAGCGCGGGAGCATACAATGAGCAGTTCTTC. This gives the protein CASSSAGAYNEQFF.

Notes on this clonotype: A much more abundant neighbour one base away suggests this may be a read error. V gene TRBV29-1 combines with J gene TRBJ2-1; no reliable D call. Germline V gene data show CDR1 as SQVTM and CDR2 as ANQGSEA. The CDR3 extends over 12 amino acids. In DNA, the CDR3 is TGCAGCCTCGGGTGGAACCACAATGAGCGGTTCTTC. It codes for CSLGWNHNERFF.

The chain links TRBV5-1 to TRBJ2-3; TRBD2 agrees at 8 bases. The germline V gene encodes CDR1 SGHRS and CDR2 YFSETQ. Trimming removed 4 bases from V and 4 bases from J; junction bases left unmatched: 8. This CDR3 spans 15 amino acids. CDR3 protein: CASSPMTSVADTQYF. The DNA for the CDR3 is TGCGCCAGCAGCCCGATGACTAGCGTTGCAGATACGCAGTATTTT.

V is TRBV5-6 and J is TRBJ1-2; 7 positions agree with TRBD1. From germline, CDR1 is SGHDT and CDR2 YYEEEE. The junction had 8 bases not matched to a gene; V was cut back by 0 bases and J by 9 bases. CDR3 size: 14 residues. Written as DNA, the CDR3 is TGTGCCAGCAGCTTGGCACAGGGGTTCGGGAGCTACACCTTC. Its protein is CASSLAQGFGSYTF. Based on the CDR3 plus reference TRBV5-6 and TRBJ1-2, the full variable domain is DAGVTQSPTHLIKTRGQQVTLRCSPKSGHDTVSWYQQALGQGPQFIFQYYEEEERQRGNFPDRFSGHQFPNYSSELNVNALLLGDSALYLCASSLAQGFGSYTFGSGTRLTVV.

The chain carries TRBV20-1 and TRBJ2-5, with 8 positions matching TRBD2. Germline assignment: CDR1 DFQATT and CDR2 SNEGSKA (reference sequence). CDR3 length: 15 amino acids. Unmatched junction bases numbered 6, after V lost 0 bases and J lost 3 bases. CDR3 bases: TGCAGTGCTAGAGATCCTGCGGGGGGAAAAGAGACCCAGTACTTC. Protein: CSARDPAGGKETQYF.

Turning to this clonotype: A much larger clonotype is one base distant, so this may be a read error. The chain has TRBV4-1 and TRBJ1-2; D not resolved. Germline lookup yields CDR1 MGHRA and CDR2 YSYEKL. This CDR3 is 17 amino acids long. The CDR3 reads CASNQKTGSAQGNGYTF. CDR3 nucleotides: TGCGCCAGCAACCAAAAAACGGGCTCAGCTCAAGGGAATGGCTACACCTTC.

The table lists this clonotype with a few counts. This chain links TRBV2 with TRBJ1-4, with no clear D. The CDR3 spans 16 residues. Trimming removed 5 bases from V and 0 bases from J, with 13 bases in between. CDR1 is SNHLY and CDR2 is FYNNEI in the germline V gene. CDR3 sequence reads: CASSRTLAPTNEKLFF. The CDR3 region has the DNA TGTGCCAGCAGTAGGACTCTTGCTCCAACTAATGAAAAACTGTTTTTT.

On this clonotype itself: A read error may be the cause here, since a much bigger clone is one base away. This chain connects TRBV5-1 to TRBJ2-1; a weak D match, TRBD1 (5 bases). The CDR3 is 15 residues long. Trimming took 0 bases from V and 7 from J, leaving 14 bases between them. Germline V lookup: CDR1 SGHRS, CDR2 YFSETQ. CDR3 DNA sequence: TGCGCCAGCAGCTTGGGGTTTCAGGGTTGGAATGAGCAGTTCTTC. Translating gives CASSLGFQGWNEQFF.

This clonotype was detected ten times or more. This chain links TRBV20-1 with TRBJ2-1, with D tentatively TRBD1 (5 bases). The CDR3 has 13 residues. Trimming took 2 bases from V and 7 from J, leaving 12 bases between them. The V gene's germline CDR1 is DFQATT and CDR2 SNEGSKA (reference sequence). The CDR3 bases are TGCAGTGCTAGACAGGGTATTAAGAATGAGCAGTTCTTC. Amino acid sequence: CSARQGIKNEQFF.

This clonotype came up once. The gene calls are TRBV15 and TRBJ2-1, with a tentative D call TRBD2 (6 bases). Trimming took 3 bases from V and 6 from J, leaving 15 bases between them. Germline V lookup: CDR1 LNHNV, CDR2 YYDKDF (reference sequence). This CDR3 is built from 15 residues. CDR3 protein: CATSSPNRDSNEQFF. Written as DNA, the CDR3 is TGTGCCACCAGCAGCCCCAACCGGGACTCCAATGAGCAGTTCTTC.

This clonotype appeared many times. The CDR3 loop reads CASSSLQGDYTDTQYF. CDR3 coding DNA: TGCGCCAGCAGCTCCCTACAGGGGGATTACACAGATACGCAGTATTTT. The rearrangement uses TRBV5-1 and TRBJ2-3, with 8 nucleotides matching TRBD1. Germline trimming cut 3 bases from V and 2 bases from J; bases unmatched to any gene: 8. Germline CDR1 is SGHRS and CDR2 is YFSETQ. This CDR3 spans 16 amino acids.

This chain joins TRBV29-1 and TRBJ2-1; TRBD2 might be the D (5 bases). Germline V gene data show CDR1 as SQVTM and CDR2 as ANQGSEA. The length of the CDR3 is 13 residues. V gave up 6 bases and J gave up 10 bases, with 19 bases separating them. CDR3 in amino acids: CSVGRSGAWEQFF. As DNA, the CDR3 is TGCAGCGTGGGTCGAAGCGGTGCATGGGAGCAGTTCTTC.